This T cell receptor (beta chain) was retrieved from a study of cytomegalovirus exposure and HLA in healthy donors. Study-wide results and caveats: Follow-up analysis later connected one missense variant in DCLRE1C with trimming of TCR beta V- and J-genes. It was confirmed in vitro that a few of the CMV-associated chains were specific for CMV antigens. When presence/absence was analysed, sequencing depth was taken to be roughly uniform across donors.

Donors were nominally healthy when sampled, though unrecorded immune exposures were likely. The V and J ends lost 2 bases and 5 bases, in that order; junction bases with no gene match: 5. This CDR3 comprises 16 residues. Germline-derived CDR1 and CDR2 are SGHVS and FQNEAQ. This clone was detected once. Its specificity is unknown. PCR primers comprised 60 Vbeta and 13 Jbeta primers. Libraries were prepared by immunoSEQ multiplex PCR; TCRdb keeps only in-frame clonotypes and omits some of them. The sample holds about 130,000 clones, about 74% seen once. This chain uses TRBV7-8 with TRBJ1-4; TRBD1 aligns across 10 bases. Input material: PBMCs. This receptor was identified in a man in his late teens or twenties in good health and CMV-seropositive. The CDR3 spells CASSLRRGQGNEKLFF. The CDR3 DNA reads as TGTGCCAGCAGCTTACGCCGGGGACAGGGGAATGAAAAACTGTTTTTT.